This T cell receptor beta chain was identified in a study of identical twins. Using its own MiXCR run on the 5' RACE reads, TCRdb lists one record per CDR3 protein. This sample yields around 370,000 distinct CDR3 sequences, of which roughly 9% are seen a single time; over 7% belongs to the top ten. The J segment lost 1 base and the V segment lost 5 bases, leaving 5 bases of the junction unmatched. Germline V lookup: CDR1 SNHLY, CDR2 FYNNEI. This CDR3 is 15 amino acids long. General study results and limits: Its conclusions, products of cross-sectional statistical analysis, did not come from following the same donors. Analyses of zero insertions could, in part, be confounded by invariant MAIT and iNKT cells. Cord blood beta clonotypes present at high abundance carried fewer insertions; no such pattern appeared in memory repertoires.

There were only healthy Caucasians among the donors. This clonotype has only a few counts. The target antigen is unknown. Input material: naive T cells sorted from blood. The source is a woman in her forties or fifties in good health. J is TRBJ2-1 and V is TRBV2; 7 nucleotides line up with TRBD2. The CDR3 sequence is CASSFLADSYNEQFF. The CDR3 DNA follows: TGTGCCAGCAGTTTCCTAGCGGATTCCTACAATGAGCAGTTCTTC.